Below, 8 T cell receptor beta chains from the same sample are listed, as sequenced in a study of shared clonotypes between healthy human individuals. Assay used: immunoSEQ multiplex PCR; TCRdb lists only in-frame clones, some missing. Among a few million clones listed, 85% to 95% were seen once. Material: naive CD4+ T cells from PBMCs. Documented subset: CD45RA+ positively selected. These receptors were collected from a young man in good health. Some clones in this sample may be carry-over from other donors' samples.

J is TRBJ2-7 and V is TRBV5-4, with 14 bases that match TRBD2. The CDR3 spans 16 residues. Germline V gives CDR1 SGHNT, CDR2 YYREEE (reference sequence). V trimming: 3 bases; J trimming: 7 bases; junction bases outside the gene matches: 9. This chain's CDR3 is CASSSGTSGRVGEQYF. The CDR3 region has the DNA TGTGCCAGCAGCTCCGGGACTAGCGGGAGAGTGGGTGAGCAGTACTTC.

The chain joins TRBV9 to TRBJ2-6; TRBD1 might be the D (5 bases). V was shortened by 2 bases and J by 0 bases, with 9 bases between the two germline ends. This CDR3 is 16 amino acids long. CDR1 SGDLS and CDR2 YYNGEE come from the germline V gene. The DNA for the CDR3 is TGTGCCAGCAGCGTTACAGGAAACTCTGGGGCCAACGTCCTGACTTTC. Encoded protein: CASSVTGNSGANVLTF.

This chain's CDR3 is CASSLAPTSGRAKNIQYF. The CDR3 coding sequence is TGTGCCAGCAGCTTAGCGCCGACTAGCGGGAGAGCCAAAAACATTCAGTACTTC. This chain links TRBV7-2 with TRBJ2-4; 12 nucleotides agree with TRBD2. The germline V gene has CDR1 SGHTA and CDR2 FQGNSA. CDR3 length equals 18 residues. J gave up 0 bases and V 0 bases, and 3 bases lay outside the gene matches.

The V gene is TRBV4-1, the J gene TRBJ1-1; no reliable D call. Trimming removed 1 base from V and 3 bases from J, with 15 bases in between. CDR1 MGHRA and CDR2 YSYEKL come from the germline V gene. There are 16 residues in the CDR3. This CDR3 reads CASSQGSPTAHTEAFF. As DNA, the CDR3 is TGCGCCAGCAGCCAAGGGTCCCCTACGGCTCACACTGAAGCTTTCTTT.

The chain couples TRBV5-5 to TRBJ1-2; D is possibly TRBD1 (5 bases). V lost 0 bases, J lost 5 bases, and 14 bases lay in between. Germline V gene lookup returns CDR1 SGHKS and CDR2 YYEKEE (reference sequence). The CDR3 loop spans 15 amino acids. The CDR3 region is CASSLVPRDEYGYTF. The CDR3 DNA is TGTGCCAGCAGCTTGGTCCCCAGGGATGAGTATGGCTACACCTTC.

V usage is TRBV5-6 and J usage is TRBJ2-5; D not resolved. Germline CDR1 SGHDT, CDR2 YYEEEE. Trimming removed 4 bases at V and 2 bases at J, with 15 bases between. This CDR3 contains 15 residues. CDR3 bases: TGTGCCAGCAGCCGCTGGGCGGCCGGACAAGAGACCCAGTACTTC. Translation: CASSRWAAGQETQYF. Looking up the rest from reference TRBV5-6 and TRBJ2-5 gives the full variable domain: DAGVTQSPTHLIKTRGQQVTLRCSPKSGHDTVSWYQQALGQGPQFIFQYYEEEERQRGNFPDRFSGHQFPNYSSELNVNALLLGDSALYLCASSRWAAGQETQYFGPGTRLLVL.

The V gene is TRBV5-1, the J gene TRBJ2-5, with D unresolved. This CDR3 has 13 amino acids. The ends were cut back, 3 bases at V and 1 base at J, with 7 bases in the middle. CDR1 SGHRS and CDR2 YFSETQ come from the germline V gene. The DNA of the CDR3 is TGCGCCAGCAGCTGGGATACCCAAGAGACCCAGTACTTC. Its protein product is CASSWDTQETQYF.

V is TRBV2 and J is TRBJ2-7, with D perhaps TRBD2 (5 bases). In germline, CDR1 is SNHLY, CDR2 FYNNEI. The CDR3 is 14 residues long. Trimming removed 8 bases from V and 0 bases from J, with 14 bases in between. The CDR3 bases are TGTGCCAGCCGGGAACACCGAAGCTCCTACGAGCAGTACTTC. It translates to CASREHRSSYEQYF.